The clone carrying this TCR beta chain occurred many times. This entry belongs to a study of human T cells and chemical hapten exposure. The germline gives CDR1 SNHLY, CDR2 FYNNEI. This CDR3 spans 13 amino acids. Trimming removed 6 bases from V and 8 bases from J, with 14 bases in between. TCRdb reanalysed the RACE reads using MiXCR and keeps one entry per CDR3 protein. The sample lists fewer than 400,000 distinct CDR3 sequences; around 7% were seen once. Time point of the sample: patch test 1, 2 weeks after DPC sensitization. This sample's treatment: therapeutic diphenylcyclopropenone sensitization with weekly scalp DPC.

The chain uses TRBV2 and TRBJ2-4; D perhaps matches TRBD1 (7 bases). This sequence was found in a young woman with alopecia areata. Some clones in this sample may be carry-over from other donors' samples. The specimen comprised whole blood, sampled in connection with sensitization to the hapten diphenylcyclopropenone (DPC). CDR3 DNA sequence: TGTGCCAGCAGGGCAGGGGGGCGAGACATTCAGTACTTC. This gives the protein CASRAGGRDIQYF.